This T cell receptor beta chain was sequenced for a study of shared clonotypes between healthy human individuals. Germline V gene data show CDR1 as SEHNR and CDR2 as FQNEAQ (reference sequence). Losses at the gene ends were 6 bases for V and 4 bases for J; bases not matched to a gene: 5. The CDR3 covers 13 residues. Produced via immunoSEQ multiplex PCR; TCRdb's table is partial and in-frame only. The repertoire has around 990,000 clones, 70% to 85% of them found once; the top ten carry 0.89%. J is TRBJ1-2 and V is TRBV7-9; 7 nucleotides match TRBD1. Sequenced: memory CD4+ T cells from PBMCs. Subset given: CD45RA-negative fraction. The sequence was obtained from a man aged 18 to 29 in good health. Some clones in this sample may be carry-over from other donors' samples. The DNA for the CDR3 is TGTGCCAGCAGACCCTACAGGGGCTATGGCTACACCTTC. Protein product: CASRPYRGYGYTF.